The clone carrying this T cell receptor (beta chain) was seen only a few times. The data are from a study of CD8 T cells in Susac syndrome. CD8+ and CD4+ T cells from blood underwent TCR beta sequencing, which was carried out in a high-throughput format. The multiple sclerosis control group consisted of treatment-naive patients whose relapsing-remitting disease, which was either stable or active, fulfilled revised McDonald criteria. Germline trimming cut 7 bases from V and 6 bases from J; bases unmatched to any gene: 5. Germline V gene data show CDR1 as MNHEY and CDR2 as SVGEGT. The CDR3 contains 14 residues. Reverse transcription of about 0.45 to 1 ug RNA was performed with random hexamers. Amplification of TCR beta CDR3 used immunoSEQ multiplex PCR across 54 Vbeta and 13 Jbeta. One entry per CDR3 protein, called by TCRdb with MiXCR from the immunoSEQ multiplex PCR reads. The sample lists some 450,000 distinct CDR3 sequences, 85% occurring once.

The J gene is TRBJ2-1, the V gene TRBV6-2 or TRBV6-3; 11 bases fit TRBD1. Sequenced input: CD8+ T cells from PBMCs. The source of this sequence is a human donor with multiple sclerosis. The CDR3: CASTAGTGGNEQFF. CDR3 DNA sequence: TGTGCCAGCACGGCCGGGACAGGGGGCAATGAGCAGTTCTTC.